This T cell receptor (beta chain) was identified in a study of blood T cell repertoires in COVID-19. About the study: The study drew acute and convalescent COVID-19 samples from the United States, Italy and Spain. PBMCs, B-cell-depleted T cells, or T cells were the source of the cDNA or gDNA that made up the material.

The authors' processing: It was from reference gene primer amplification that nucleated cell counts were estimated. Measured with immunoSEQ multiplex PCR; TCRdb has only the in-frame clones, and not every one. For V, J and clone size, that table is used; D and trimming come from the DNA. The sample has about 78,000 clones, around 80% seen once. The germline CDR1 and CDR2 sequences are SGHNT and YENEEA. Trimming cost V 6 bases and J 2 bases, with 19 bases left between them. This CDR3 has 16 residues. Sequenced input: peripheral blood. The clonotype was recovered from a man aged 55 to 70 with active or convalescent COVID-19. The chain links TRBV11-3 to TRBJ1-2; no definite D call. The CDR3 loop is CASSTRIGGRNYGYTF. Written as DNA, the CDR3 is TGTGCCAGCAGTACCCGCATAGGCGGGAGAAACTATGGCTACACCTTC.